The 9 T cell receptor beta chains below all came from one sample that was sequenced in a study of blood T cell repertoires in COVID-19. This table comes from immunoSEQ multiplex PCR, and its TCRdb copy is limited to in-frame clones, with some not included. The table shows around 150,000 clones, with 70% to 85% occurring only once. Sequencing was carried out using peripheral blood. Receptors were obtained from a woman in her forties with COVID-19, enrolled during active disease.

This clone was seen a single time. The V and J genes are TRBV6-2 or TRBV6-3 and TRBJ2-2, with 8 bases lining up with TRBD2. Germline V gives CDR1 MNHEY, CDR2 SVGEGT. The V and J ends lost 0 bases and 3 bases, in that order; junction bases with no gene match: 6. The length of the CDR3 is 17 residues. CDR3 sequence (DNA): TGTGCCAGCAGTTACTCTCGAAGCGGGGGCGACACCGGGGAGCTGTTTTTT. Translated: CASSYSRSGGDTGELFF.

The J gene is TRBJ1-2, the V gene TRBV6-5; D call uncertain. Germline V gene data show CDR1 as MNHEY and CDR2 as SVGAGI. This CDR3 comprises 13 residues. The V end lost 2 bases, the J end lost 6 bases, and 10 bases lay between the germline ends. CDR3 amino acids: CASSYEGLNGYTF. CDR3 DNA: TGTGCCAGCAGTTACGAGGGTTTAAATGGCTACACCTTC.

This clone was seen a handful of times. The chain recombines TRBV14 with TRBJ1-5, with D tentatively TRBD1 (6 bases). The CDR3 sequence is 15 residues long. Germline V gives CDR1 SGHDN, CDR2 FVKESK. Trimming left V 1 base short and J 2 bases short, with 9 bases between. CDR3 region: CASSQGGGRNQPQHF. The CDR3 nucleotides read TGTGCCAGCAGCCAAGGGGGGGGGCGCAATCAGCCCCAGCATTTT. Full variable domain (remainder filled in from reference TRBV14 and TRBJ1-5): EAGVTQFPSHSVIEKGQTVTLRCDPISGHDNLYWYRRVMGKEIKFLLHFVKESKQDESGMPNNRFLAERTGGTYSTLKVQPAELEDSGVYFCASSQGGGRNQPQHFGDGTRLSIL.

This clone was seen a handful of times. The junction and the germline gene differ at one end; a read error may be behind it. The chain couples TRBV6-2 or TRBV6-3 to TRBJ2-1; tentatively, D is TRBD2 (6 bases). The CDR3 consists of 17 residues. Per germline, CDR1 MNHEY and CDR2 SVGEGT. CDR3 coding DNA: TGTGCCAGCAGCTACTCTCTCGCGGGCGGGAACTACAATGAGCAGTTCTTC. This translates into CASSYSLAGGNYNEQFF.

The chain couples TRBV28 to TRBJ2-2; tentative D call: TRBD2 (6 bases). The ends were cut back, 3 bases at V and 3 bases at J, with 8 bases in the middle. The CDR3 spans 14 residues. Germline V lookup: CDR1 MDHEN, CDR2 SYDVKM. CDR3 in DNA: TGTGCCAGCAGTTTGGGGGGTTACACCGGGGAGCTGTTTTTT. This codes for CASSLGGYTGELFF.

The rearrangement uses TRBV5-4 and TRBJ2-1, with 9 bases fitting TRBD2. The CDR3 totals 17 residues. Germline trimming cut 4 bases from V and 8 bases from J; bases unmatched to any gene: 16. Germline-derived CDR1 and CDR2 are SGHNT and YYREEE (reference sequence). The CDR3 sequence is CASSPRRLAGAGDEQFF. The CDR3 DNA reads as TGTGCCAGCAGCCCGAGGCGATTAGCGGGAGCTGGCGATGAGCAGTTCTTC.

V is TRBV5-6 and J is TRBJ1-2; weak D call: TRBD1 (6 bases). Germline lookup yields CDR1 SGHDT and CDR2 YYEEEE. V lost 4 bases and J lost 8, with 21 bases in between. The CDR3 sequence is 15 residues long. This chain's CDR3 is CASSPAPGGAGGYTF. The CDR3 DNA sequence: TGTGCCAGCAGCCCTGCTCCGGGGGGCGCCGGAGGCTACACCTTC.

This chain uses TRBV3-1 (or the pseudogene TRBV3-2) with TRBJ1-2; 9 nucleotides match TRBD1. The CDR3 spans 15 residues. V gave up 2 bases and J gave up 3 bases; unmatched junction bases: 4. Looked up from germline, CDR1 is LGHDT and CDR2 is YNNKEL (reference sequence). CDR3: CASSQWGQGDYGYTF. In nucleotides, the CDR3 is TGTGCCAGCAGCCAATGGGGACAGGGAGACTATGGCTACACCTTC.

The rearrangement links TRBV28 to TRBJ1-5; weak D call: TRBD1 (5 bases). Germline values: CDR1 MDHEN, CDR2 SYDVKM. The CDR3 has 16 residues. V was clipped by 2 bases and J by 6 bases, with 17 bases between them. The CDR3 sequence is CASSLLGQAKGQPQHF. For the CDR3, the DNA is TGTGCCAGCAGTTTACTGGGGCAGGCAAAGGGTCAGCCCCAGCATTTT.